The present T cell receptor (beta chain) was sequenced within a study of blood T cell repertoires in COVID-19. Looking at the study overall: Collection of acute and convalescent COVID-19 samples took place in the United States, Italy and Spain. T cells, B-cell-depleted T cells, or PBMCs provided the cDNA or gDNA that served as material.

In the source study's methods: Reference gene primer amplification gave estimated nucleated cell counts. Using immunoSEQ multiplex PCR, the repertoire was profiled, and TCRdb retains in-frame clones only, with some absent. That table furnishes V, J and clone size, whereas the DNA furnished D and trimming. The table records around 150,000 clones, 75% to 90% of them present only once. Germline lookup yields CDR1 SGHTS and CDR2 YDEGEE. The V gene end was trimmed by 4 bases and the J gene end by 5 bases; junction bases not matched to a gene: 9. The CDR3 covers 16 residues. This clonotype was obtained from a human donor with acute or convalescent COVID-19. The donor label of this sample is uncertain. The specimen was peripheral blood. V is TRBV5-8 and J is TRBJ2-1; 10 bases line up with TRBD2. This CDR3 is CASSPQGLATNNEQFF. The CDR3 nucleotides read TGTGCCAGCAGCCCGCAGGGACTAGCGACAAACAATGAGCAGTTCTTC.